Below, one T cell receptor (beta chain) is given with its context. This sample was included in a study of circulating and synovial CD4+ cells in juvenile arthritis. Data came from immunoSEQ multiplex PCR; TCRdb stores just in-frame clones and leaves some out. The table has under 35,000 clones, roughly 93% seen once. With 0 bases removed from V and 1 base from J, the gap between germline ends came to 7 bases. Germline V lookup: CDR1 MNHEY, CDR2 SVGAGI. The CDR3 length is 14 residues. The gene calls are TRBV6-5 and TRBJ2-7; possible D gene TRBD2, 5 bases. This receptor was taken from a human donor with juvenile idiopathic arthritis. The sample was CD4+ T cells from blood. Here the CDR3 DNA reads TGTGCCAGCAGTTACTCACGGGATTCCTACGAGCAGTACTTC. Translation: CASSYSRDSYEQYF.